What follows are 10 T cell receptor beta chains derived from one specimen sequenced in a study of CD8 T cells in ankylosing spondylitis. General study points: Characteristic of ankylosing spondylitis blood, it appeared, was a TCR beta motif comprising fewer than 10 highly homologous variants.

TCRdb re-analysed the 5' RACE reads in MiXCR, keeping a single row per CDR3 protein. This repertoire shows fewer than 550,000 distinct CDR3 sequences, approximately 5% found once; its top ten account for under 4.5%. Their target antigens are unknown. The sequenced sample was blood, either unsorted or a sorted T cell fraction (not recorded which). The source is a male donor with ankylosing spondylitis.

This clonotype was seen at least ten times. One junction end disagrees with the germline gene, perhaps due to a read error. The genes are TRBV5-5 and TRBJ2-7; a weak D match, TRBD1 (5 bases). Germline CDR1 SGHKS, CDR2 YYEKEE (reference sequence). CDR3 length: 16 residues. CDR3 sequence reads: CASTEVYIDSSYEQYF. DNA for the CDR3: TGTGCCAGCACCGAGGTTTATATAGACAGCTCCTATGAGCAGTACTTC.

This clonotype was picked up many times. This chain links TRBV28 with TRBJ2-4; TRBD1 matches at 7 bases. Germline loops: CDR1 MDHEN, CDR2 SYDVKM. The junction had 13 bases not matched to a gene; V was cut back by 3 bases and J by 5 bases. This CDR3 has 17 residues. CDR3 sequence (DNA): TGTGCCAGCAGTTTTAAGAGGTCTTGGGACAGACAAAACATTCAGTACTTC. Amino acid sequence: CASSFKRSWDRQNIQYF. Filled out from reference TRBV28 and TRBJ2-4, the complete variable domain reads DVKVTQSSRYLVKRTGEKVFLECVQDMDHENMFWYRQDPGLGLRLIYFSYDVKMKEKGDIPEGYSVSREKKERFSLILESASTNQTSMYLCASSFKRSWDRQNIQYFGAGTRLSVL.

There are many counts of this clonotype. This chain uses TRBV7-8 with TRBJ2-7; the D gene is possibly TRBD1 (6 bases). This CDR3 is 15 amino acids long. Germline V gene lookup returns CDR1 SGHVS and CDR2 FQNEAQ. V lost 3 bases and J 2 bases, leaving 14 bases between the germline ends. The CDR3, as DNA: TGTGCCAGCAGCTTCCGACAGGAACCTACCTACGAGCAGTACTTC. This sequence encodes CASSFRQEPTYEQYF.

This clonotype was seen many times. The V gene is TRBV20-1, the J gene TRBJ2-7; 7 nucleotides agree with TRBD2. Trimming removed 5 bases from V and 3 bases from J; junction bases left unmatched: 7. The CDR3 spans 13 residues. Germline CDR1 reads DFQATT; CDR2 reads SNEGSKA (reference sequence). The DNA for the CDR3 is TGCAGTGCTCCGCGGACTAGAAACTACGAGCAGTACTTC. Its translation is CSAPRTRNYEQYF.

This clonotype has a count of ten or more. The V gene is TRBV4-2, the J gene TRBJ2-1; 13 nucleotides align to TRBD2. The V and J ends lost 1 base and 8 bases, in that order; junction bases with no gene match: 11. This CDR3 spans 18 amino acids. The V gene's germline CDR1 is LGHNA and CDR2 YNFKEQ. The CDR3 here is CASSQGLAGGPGVDEQFF. The CDR3 nucleotides are TGTGCCAGCAGCCAAGGACTAGCGGGAGGCCCAGGGGTCGATGAGCAGTTCTTC.

This clonotype was seen at least ten times. The chain couples TRBV6-5 to TRBJ1-2; no clear D gene. V lost 0 bases to trimming and J lost 6 bases, with 11 bases between them. The CDR3 is 14 residues long. CDR1 and CDR2 (germline): MNHEY, SVGAGI. The CDR3 reads CASSYSPLWNGYTF. CDR3 nucleotide sequence: TGTGCCAGCAGTTACTCCCCTTTGTGGAATGGCTACACCTTC.

At least ten counts were recorded for this clonotype. The chain couples TRBV6-2 or TRBV6-3 to TRBJ2-1; 14 nucleotides line up with TRBD2. Looked up from germline, CDR1 is MNHEY and CDR2 is SVGEGT. The length of the CDR3 is 17 residues. Germline trimming cut 2 bases from V and 6 bases from J; bases unmatched to any gene: 6. Here the CDR3 reads CASSYTGLAGGPNEQFF. In DNA, the CDR3 is TGTGCCAGCAGTTACACCGGACTAGCGGGAGGACCCAATGAGCAGTTCTTC.

The chain has TRBV4-2 and TRBJ1-5, with 11 bases aligning to TRBD1. Germline V lookup: CDR1 LGHNA, CDR2 YNFKEQ. V was pared by 1 base and J by 7 bases, with 6 bases of the junction left unmatched. The CDR3 runs to 16 residues. The CDR3 region is CASSQVGDRGNQPQHF. The CDR3 nucleotides read TGTGCCAGCAGCCAAGTTGGGGACAGGGGGAACCAGCCCCAGCATTTT.

There are many counts of this clonotype. This chain uses TRBV4-3 with TRBJ1-6, with unresolved D. V lost 0 bases, J lost 0 bases, and 15 bases lay in between. Per germline, CDR1 LGHNA and CDR2 YSLEER. CDR3 length: 19 amino acids. The CDR3 DNA reads TGCGCCAGCAGCCAAGAATTGGGCCAGTGGATCTCCTATAATTCACCCCTCCACTTT. Protein: CASSQELGQWISYNSPLHF.

This clonotype came up many times. V usage is TRBV7-2 and J usage is TRBJ2-5; a possible D gene is TRBD1 (6 bases). CDR3 length: 15 amino acids. Trimming cost V 5 bases and J 2 bases, with 15 bases left between them. Germline CDR1 SGHTA, CDR2 FQGNSA. CDR3 sequence: CASSPWGQIQETQYF. Written as DNA, the CDR3 is TGTGCCAGCAGCCCCTGGGGGCAAATACAAGAGACCCAGTACTTC.